These T cell receptor beta chains were read from a single sample in a study of Graves' ophthalmopathy and Graves' hyperthyroidism. TCRdb re-called the multiplex PCR reads through MiXCR, storing one row per CDR3 protein. Of approximately 210,000 distinct CDR3 sequences listed, about 32% are singletons. The sample consisted of peripheral blood. These receptors originate from a man in his fifties with Graves' ophthalmopathy. CDR3s include the opening cysteine and the closing phenylalanine or tryptophan. D genes are given only for firm matches. Some rows mark clone size as missing; the rest say once, few, many or name a class of expanded clone.

clone size	J gene	D gene	V gene	CDR3 protein	CDR3 DNA
many	TRBJ2-7	TRBD1	TRBV28	CASRPGQGASYEQYF	TGTGCCAGCAGACCGGGACAGGGGGCCTCCTACGAGCAGTACTTC
many	TRBJ2-2	-	TRBV7-9	CASSLWTGGELFF	TGTGCCAGCAGCCTATGGACGGGCGGGGAGCTGTTTTTT
many	TRBJ2-5	TRBD2	TRBV7-9	CASSLGTSGRSTETQYF	TGTGCCAGCAGCCTCGGGACTAGCGGGAGGTCCACCGAGACCCAGTACTTC
many	TRBJ2-6	-	TRBV14	CASSQGGFGANVLTF	TGTGCCAGCAGCCAAGGAGGATTTGGGGCCAACGTCCTGACTTTC
many	TRBJ2-5	TRBD2	TRBV15	CATSRVTSGKYQETQYF	TGTGCCACCAGCAGGGTAACTAGCGGGAAGTACCAAGAGACCCAGTACTTC
-	TRBJ2-5	TRBD2	TRBV28	CASSYRGGRAETQYF	TGTGCCAGCAGTTACAGGGGCGGGAGGGCCGAGACCCAGTACTTC
-	TRBJ2-2	TRBD1	TRBV27	CASSEQVTGQGAGELFF	TGTGCCAGCAGTGAACAGGTTACGGGACAGGGGGCCGGGGAGCTGTTTTTT
many	TRBJ2-2	-	TRBV27	CASSLVAGELFF	TGTGCCAGCAGTTTAGTAGCTGGGGAGCTGTTTTTT
many	TRBJ2-7	TRBD1	TRBV20-1	CSARGQGGLEQYF	TGCAGTGCTAGGGGACAGGGGGGATTGGAGCAGTACTTC
many	TRBJ2-5	-	TRBV6-2/TRBV6-3	CASSYRENQETQYF	TGTGCCAGCAGTTACCGGGAGAACCAAGAGACCCAGTACTTC
many	TRBJ1-5	TRBD1	TRBV12-3/TRBV12-4	CASSPRTGGLGQPQHF	TGTGCCAGCAGTCCCCGGACAGGGGGTTTGGGTCAGCCCCAGCATTTT
few	TRBJ2-2	TRBD2	TRBV15	CATSRDRSGTNTGELFF	TGTGCCACCAGCAGAGATCGTAGCGGGACCAACACCGGGGAGCTGTTTTTT
many	TRBJ2-5	-	TRBV12-3/TRBV12-4	CASSFRVQETQYF	TGTGCCAGCAGTTTTAGGGTCCAAGAGACCCAGTACTTC
-	TRBJ2-7	TRBD2	TRBV6-2/TRBV6-3	CASSYLELAGRDEQYF	TGTGCCAGCAGTTACCTGGAGTTAGCGGGAAGGGACGAGCAGTACTTC
many	TRBJ2-7	-	TRBV6-2/TRBV6-3	CASSSQRALYEQYF	TGTGCCAGCAGTTCACAGCGGGCCCTCTACGAGCAGTACTTC
many	TRBJ2-7	-	TRBV7-2	CASRKAGQPAYEQYF	TGTGCCAGCAGGAAAGCAGGACAACCCGCCTACGAGCAGTACTTC
-	TRBJ1-5	-	TRBV10-3	CASRGSADQPQHF	TGTGCCTCGAGGGGGTCAGCGGATCAGCCCCAGCATTTT
many	TRBJ2-5	-	TRBV12-3/TRBV12-4	CASSASTRGTRGETQYF	TGTGCCAGCAGTGCCTCGACCCGCGGGACAAGGGGTGAGACCCAGTACTTC
many	TRBJ2-2	-	TRBV18	CASSPWRENTGELFF	TGTGCCAGCTCACCTTGGAGAGAGAACACCGGGGAGCTGTTTTTT
many	TRBJ2-5	-	TRBV20-1	CSARSQPTVEF	TGCAGTGCTAGAAGTCAGCCGACCGTAGAATTC
many	TRBJ2-3	-	TRBV19	CASSTPTSTDTQYF	TGTGCCAGTAGTACTCCGACTAGCACAGATACGCAGTATTTT
many	TRBJ1-6	-	TRBV5-5	CASSLDWGLHSSPLHF	TGTGCCAGCAGCTTGGACTGGGGGCTCCATAGTTCACCCCTCCACTTT